These 7 T cell receptor beta chains came from one sample sequenced in a study of T cell changes during pregnancy in multiple sclerosis. Generated by immunoSEQ multiplex PCR, the TCRdb table keeps only in-frame clones and is missing some. The repertoire includes around 31,000 clones, around 90% of them detected once, and approximately 0.74% sits in the top ten. Sequencing was performed on CD4+ T cells from peripheral blood mononuclear cells, taken in the first trimester of pregnancy. Source of these receptors: a female donor in good health, enrolled as a control in a pregnancy study.

The chain uses TRBV7-9 and TRBJ1-2, with D maybe TRBD1 (6 bases). CDR1 is SEHNR and CDR2 is FQNEAQ in the germline V gene (reference sequence). This CDR3 region has 15 residues. Deletions cut 1 base from V and 2 bases from J, with 11 bases between. In DNA, the CDR3 is TGTGCCAGCAGCTTAGGGGACACTAGGAACTATGGCTACACCTTC. This sequence encodes CASSLGDTRNYGYTF.

This chain links TRBV9 with TRBJ1-3, with D perhaps TRBD1 (6 bases). The CDR3 is made up of 14 amino acids. The germline V gene encodes CDR1 SGDLS and CDR2 YYNGEE. Between the trimmed V and J ends, which lost 4 bases and 0 bases, there was a span of 8 bases. CDR3 coding DNA: TGTGCCAGCAGCATACAGGGCTCTGGAAACACCATATATTTT. Translating gives CASSIQGSGNTIYF.

This rearrangement joins TRBV5-8 to TRBJ1-5, with 7 positions matching TRBD1. Germline CDR1 reads SGHTS; CDR2 reads YDEGEE. The CDR3 runs to 16 residues. V lost 5 bases to trimming and J lost 5 bases; unmatched junction nucleotides: 13. The CDR3: CASRDRAGSRDQPQHF. CDR3 nucleotide sequence: TGTGCCAGCAGAGACAGGGCGGGGTCGAGGGATCAGCCCCAGCATTTT.

This chain connects TRBV19 to TRBJ2-3; 10 bases are shared with TRBD2. This CDR3 has 16 amino acids. With 3 bases clipped from V and 7 bases from J, the junction kept 10 bases outside the gene matches. In germline, CDR1 is LNHDA, CDR2 SQIVND (reference sequence). The CDR3 DNA reads as TGTGCCAGTAGTATTTCGGGAGCGGGGGGGGAGAATACGCAGTATTTT. Its protein is CASSISGAGGENTQYF. Full variable domain (remainder filled in from reference TRBV19 and TRBJ2-3): DGGITQSPKYLFRKEGQNVTLSCEQNLNHDAMYWYRQDPGQGLRLIYYSQIVNDFQKGDIAEGYSVSREKKESFPLTVTSAQKNPTAFYLCASSISGAGGENTQYFGPGTRLTVL.

The chain is built from TRBV6-6 and TRBJ1-3; D might be TRBD1 (6 bases). Trimming took 6 bases from V and 0 from J, leaving 15 bases between them. Looked up from germline, CDR1 is MNHNY and CDR2 is SVGAGI (reference sequence). This CDR3 contains 16 residues. Here the CDR3 reads CASRFSDSNSGNTIYF. CDR3 DNA sequence: TGTGCCAGCAGATTTTCGGACAGTAACTCTGGAAACACCATATATTTT.

V is TRBV9 and J is TRBJ2-2; possible D gene TRBD1, 5 bases. The CDR3 runs to 15 residues. CDR1 and CDR2 from the germline V gene are SGDLS and YYNGEE. V was cut by 3 bases and J by 4 bases, with 13 bases left in between. CDR3: CASSAQGSTTGELFF. Here the CDR3 DNA reads TGTGCCAGCAGCGCCCAGGGATCGACCACCGGGGAGCTGTTTTTT.

CDR3: CASSPKGGAWKTQYF. In DNA, the CDR3 is TGTGCCAGCAGCCCCAAGGGAGGGGCTTGGAAGACCCAGTACTTC. The chain couples TRBV7-9 to TRBJ2-5, with 7 bases matching TRBD2. V gave up 5 bases and J gave up 6 bases; unmatched junction bases: 12. CDR3 size: 15 residues. Germline CDR1 reads SEHNR; CDR2 reads FQNEAQ (reference sequence).